Listed below are T cell receptor beta chains from one sample, sequenced in a study of T cells in localized non-small cell lung cancer. Here immunoSEQ multiplex PCR was the method, and the copy in TCRdb shows in-frame clones only, minus some. The table records roughly 2,800 clones, more than 20% of them present only once. The material sequenced was lung tumor tissue, taken before any cancer treatment. The receptor source for this set is a male donor at least 60 years old with stage II lung adenocarcinoma. Both conserved end residues are part of each CDR3. Fields, in order: CDR3 DNA, CDR3 protein, V gene, clone size, J gene, D gene. D genes are given only for firm matches. Expanded clones are given a class, and other clones once, few, many or no size at all.

TGTGCCAGTAGTATGGGGAGAACGGCCTACGAGCAGTACTTC CASSMGRTAYEQYF TRBV19 once TRBJ2-7 -
TGCGCCAGCAGCTCTATTGGACAGGGAGTCGGCTACACCTTC CASSSIGQGVGYTF TRBV5-1 - TRBJ1-2 TRBD1
TGTGCCAGCAGTGCGGGACCCTATAATTCACCCCTCCACTTT CASSAGPYNSPLHF TRBV6-8 medium-sized TRBJ1-6 -
TGTGCCAGCAGCCAAAGGACAGGGGGCGTTCAGCCCCAGCATTTT CASSQRTGGVQPQHF TRBV11-3 few TRBJ1-5 TRBD1
TGTGCCAGTAGTATCTTAGCTGGGAAAAGGGATGAAAAACTGTTTTTT CASSILAGKRDEKLFF TRBV19 - TRBJ1-4 -
TGTGCCAGCAGTTTTTCAGGGGCCAATCAGCCCCAGCATTTT CASSFSGANQPQHF TRBV28 few TRBJ1-5 -
TGCAGCGTTAGGGGGGGAACTTCCAATGAGCAGTTCTTC CSVRGGTSNEQFF TRBV29-1 - TRBJ2-1 -
TGTGCCAGCAGCTTAGGTTTCAGCATTTCGAACACCGGGGAGCTGTTTTTT CASSLGFSISNTGELFF TRBV11-3 few TRBJ2-2 -
TGTGCCAGCAGCTACCCCAAGACAACTAATGAAAAACTGTTTTTT CASSYPKTTNEKLFF TRBV11-3 large TRBJ1-4 -
TGTGCCAGCAGTTCCCATCGAGGAGGTTATGAAAAACTGTTTTTT CASSSHRGGYEKLFF TRBV28 - TRBJ1-4 -
TGTGCCAGTACAGGGGGCTCCTACAATGAGCAGTTCTTC CASTGGSYNEQFF TRBV28 - TRBJ2-1 TRBD1
TGTGCCAGCAGCTCCCTGATCAGGGGGAACACCGGGGAGCTGTTTTTT CASSSLIRGNTGELFF TRBV11-3 few TRBJ2-2 -
TGTGCCAGCAGCCATAGGACAGGGGTTCGCGGGGGCTACAATGAGCAGTTCTTC CASSHRTGVRGGYNEQFF TRBV14 - TRBJ2-1 TRBD1
TGTGCCTGGAGTGCACAGTCTGGAAACACCATATATTTT CAWSAQSGNTIYF TRBV30 - TRBJ1-3 -
TGTGCCAGCTCTCAGGACAGCCACCTAGATGGCTACACCTTC CASSQDSHLDGYTF TRBV18 once TRBJ1-2 -
TGTGCCAGCTCACCAAAGCGGGCTGTAGGCTACACCTTC CASSPKRAVGYTF TRBV18 - TRBJ1-2 -
TGCGCCAGCAGCTTGAGGGAAGCCAACTATGGCTACACCTTC CASSLREANYGYTF TRBV5-1 - TRBJ1-2 -
TGTGCCAGCACCAAAGACAGGGGGAACTACAATGAGCAGTTCTTC CASTKDRGNYNEQFF TRBV2 few TRBJ2-1 TRBD1
TGTGCCAGTAGCAAAAGATTTGCGGGACTCGTGGACAATGAGCAGTTCTTC CASSKRFAGLVDNEQFF TRBV19 - TRBJ2-1 -
TGTGCCAGCAGCTTAGAACAGGGGAGTAGAAATGAGCAGTTCTTC CASSLEQGSRNEQFF TRBV11-3 few TRBJ2-1 TRBD1